This T cell receptor (beta chain) was profiled in a study of shared clonotypes between healthy human individuals. TCRdb keeps only in-frame clones here, not all; method: immunoSEQ multiplex PCR. The sample consists of approximately 2.3 million clones, 80% to 95% of them appearing once. Germline V gene data show CDR1 as SGHRS and CDR2 as YFSETQ. Trimming removed 8 bases at V and 2 bases at J, with 20 bases between. The CDR3 runs to 15 residues. As regards this clone: Other DNA sequences of this sample code for an identical CDR3.

V and J are TRBV5-1 and TRBJ2-7, with D possibly called TRBD1 or TRBD2 (5 bases each). Sequenced input: naive CD4+ T cells from PBMCs. Subset meaning: CD45RA+ positively selected. This TCR was recovered from a man aged 18-30 years in good health. Some clones in this sample may be carry-over from other donors' samples. CDR3 loop: CASSSTGTPTYEQYF. In DNA, the CDR3 is TGCGCCAGTTCCTCAACCGGGACGCCAACCTACGAGCAGTACTTC. The full variable domain, its missing parts supplied by reference TRBV5-1 and TRBJ2-7, is KAGVTQTPRYLIKTRGQQVTLSCSPISGHRSVSWYQQTPGQGLQFLFEYFSETQRNKGNFPGRFSGRQFSNSRSEMNVSTLELGDSALYLCASSSTGTPTYEQYFGPGTRLTVT.